This record concerns one T cell receptor beta chain sequence. Its antigen is not identified. This specimen comes from a study of T cells expressing NK-cell markers. Study at large: The authors derived TCR beta repertoires from sorted CD3+CD56+NKG2C+, CD3+CD56+NKG2C- and CD3+CD56-NKG2C+ T cells. Whole-study results and caveats: Dominant NKG2C+ clonotypes accounted for roughly 1.0-7.0% of CD8+ T cells in more than five donors. There were a handful of donors in whom these clonotypes also led the CD3+CD56-NKG2C+ fraction.

One entry per CDR3 protein, without DNA, is what TCRdb gives after re-calling the 5' RACE reads. In all, the sample yields around 550,000 distinct CDR3 sequences. The V gene's germline CDR1 is MNHEY and CDR2 SMNVEV (reference sequence). The CDR3 covers 17 residues. Sequencing used blood T cells: a sorted CD56 or NKG2C T cell subset, CD4+ or CD8+ T cells, or bulk PBMC T cells (not recorded which). The rearrangement uses TRBV27 and TRBJ2-5; absent DNA, TCRdb's TRBD2 call cannot be checked. The sequence derives from a young man in good health. CDR3 residues: CASSLFPASGIQETQYF.